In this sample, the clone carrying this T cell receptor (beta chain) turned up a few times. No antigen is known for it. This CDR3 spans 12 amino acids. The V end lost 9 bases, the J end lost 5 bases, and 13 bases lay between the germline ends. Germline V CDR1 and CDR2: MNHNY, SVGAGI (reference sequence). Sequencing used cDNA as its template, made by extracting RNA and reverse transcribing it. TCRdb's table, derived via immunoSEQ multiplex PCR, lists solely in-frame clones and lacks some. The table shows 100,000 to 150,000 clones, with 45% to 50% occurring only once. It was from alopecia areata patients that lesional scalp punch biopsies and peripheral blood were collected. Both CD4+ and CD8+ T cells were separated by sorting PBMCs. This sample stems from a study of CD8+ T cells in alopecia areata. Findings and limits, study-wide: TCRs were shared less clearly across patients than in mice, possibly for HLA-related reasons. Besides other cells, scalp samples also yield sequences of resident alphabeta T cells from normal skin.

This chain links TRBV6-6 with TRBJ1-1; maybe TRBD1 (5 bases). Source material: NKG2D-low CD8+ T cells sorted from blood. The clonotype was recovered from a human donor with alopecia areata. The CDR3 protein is CASIAGLTEAFF. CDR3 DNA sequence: TGTGCCAGTATTGCAGGGTTAACTGAAGCTTTCTTT.